What follows are 18 T cell receptor beta chains derived from one specimen sequenced in a study of blood T cell repertoires in COVID-19. Sequencing used immunoSEQ multiplex PCR; TCRdb keeps in-frame clones, though not all of them. Among 180,000 or so clones listed, around 85% were seen once. Sequencing used peripheral blood. The receptors originated from a man in his fifties or sixties with acute or convalescent COVID-19.

The chain combines TRBV2 with TRBJ2-7; D call uncertain. In germline, CDR1 is SNHLY, CDR2 FYNNEI. V dropped 6 bases and J dropped 2 bases, with 8 bases sitting between them. The CDR3 consists of 12 residues. The CDR3 DNA follows: TGTGCCAGCAGGCAGGAAGCCTACGAGCAGTACTTC. This sequence encodes CASRQEAYEQYF.

The V call is TRBV7-2, the J call TRBJ2-7; 7 bases align to TRBD2. Germline V gives CDR1 SGHTA, CDR2 FQGNSA. V was clipped by 0 bases and J by 4 bases; unmatched bases: 3. CDR3 size: 14 residues. CDR3 region: CASSLALAVYEQYF. The CDR3 DNA reads TGTGCCAGCAGCTTAGCCCTAGCGGTGTACGAGCAGTACTTC.

This chain connects TRBV5-1 to TRBJ2-1; D may be TRBD1 (6 bases). Per germline, CDR1 SGHRS and CDR2 YFSETQ. The ends were cut back, 1 base at V and 0 bases at J, with 8 bases in the middle. This CDR3 comprises 15 residues. CDR3 nucleotides: TGCGCCAGCAGCTTGCAGGGGAGCTCCTACAATGAGCAGTTCTTC. This encodes CASSLQGSSYNEQFF.

This rearrangement joins TRBV5-4 to TRBJ2-1; 7 bases are shared with TRBD2. CDR1 and CDR2 (germline): SGHNT, YYREEE (reference sequence). The V and J ends lost 7 bases and 5 bases, in that order; junction bases with no gene match: 21. The CDR3 spans 18 residues. The DNA of the CDR3 is TGTGCCAGCGGCCCCCAGACCCTAGCGGCCCCGAAGGACAATGAGCAGTTCTTC. Translated, it gives CASGPQTLAAPKDNEQFF.

CDR3 loop: CASALAGGLIYEQYF. In nucleotides, the CDR3 is TGTGCCAGCGCCCTCGCGGGAGGGCTAATCTACGAGCAGTACTTC. The V gene is TRBV25-1, the J gene TRBJ2-7, with 9 bases fitting TRBD2. Germline loops: CDR1 MGHDK, CDR2 SYGVNS. With 8 bases clipped from V and 3 bases from J, the junction kept 11 bases outside the gene matches. This CDR3 has 15 residues.

The gene calls are TRBV4-2 and TRBJ1-2; 10 nucleotides align to TRBD1. Germline CDR1 reads LGHNA; CDR2 reads YNFKEQ. V lost 4 bases, J lost 8 bases, and 13 bases stayed unmatched. The CDR3 spans 16 residues. The CDR3 loop is CASSPPDRDRGQGYTF. CDR3 DNA sequence: TGTGCCAGCAGCCCACCCGACCGGGACAGGGGTCAAGGCTACACCTTC.

This chain connects TRBV9 to TRBJ2-7, with 7 positions matching TRBD1. The trim removed 4 bases at V and 1 base at J, leaving 5 bases unmatched. Germline CDR1 is SGDLS and CDR2 is YYNGEE. The CDR3 runs 14 residues. CDR3 sequence reads: CASSPWTGSYEQYF. In DNA, the CDR3 is TGTGCCAGCAGCCCATGGACAGGTTCCTACGAGCAGTACTTC.

The chain links TRBV28 to TRBJ2-5; possibly TRBD2 for D (6 bases). The CDR3 is 13 residues long. Trimming cost V 5 bases and J 5 bases, with 12 bases left between them. The germline V gene encodes CDR1 MDHEN and CDR2 SYDVKM. This chain's CDR3 is CASSKLATETQYF. The CDR3 region has the DNA TGTGCCAGCAGTAAACTAGCAACGGAGACCCAGTACTTC.

V usage is TRBV28 and J usage is TRBJ1-5, with D perhaps TRBD1 (6 bases). V shed 0 bases and J shed 5 bases, with 14 bases lying between them. The CDR3 consists of 16 residues. Germline V gene lookup returns CDR1 MDHEN and CDR2 SYDVKM. The CDR3 loop is CASSLWSGGGDQPQHF. Here the CDR3 DNA reads TGTGCCAGCAGTTTATGGTCGGGTGGGGGCGATCAGCCCCAGCATTTT. The full variable domain, completed using reference TRBV28 and TRBJ1-5, is DVKVTQSSRYLVKRTGEKVFLECVQDMDHENMFWYRQDPGLGLRLIYFSYDVKMKEKGDIPEGYSVSREKKERFSLILESASTNQTSMYLCASSLWSGGGDQPQHFGDGTRLSIL.

The rearrangement links TRBV6-1 to TRBJ1-5, with D hard to call. There are 13 residues in the CDR3. Germline values: CDR1 MNHNS, CDR2 SASEGT. V was clipped by 2 bases and J by 11 bases, with 13 bases between them. Here the CDR3 reads CASSEIQLLAQHF. DNA of the CDR3: TGTGCCAGCAGTGAAATACAGCTTTTGGCCCAGCATTTT.

Of note for this clone: The sample holds other DNA sequences that translate to the same CDR3. V usage is TRBV4-1 and J usage is TRBJ1-5, with D possibly matching TRBD1 (5 bases). Germline assignment: CDR1 MGHRA and CDR2 YSYEKL. Trimming stripped 0 bases from V and 2 bases from J, with 8 bases between. The CDR3 covers 15 residues. CDR3 nucleotide sequence: TGCGCCAGCAGCCAAGATTCGACAGGCAATCAGCCCCAGCATTTT. Translating it yields CASSQDSTGNQPQHF.

The V gene is TRBV6-1, the J gene TRBJ2-1; 11 bases map to TRBD1. V lost 5 bases, J lost 8 bases, and 5 bases stayed unmatched. The germline CDR1 and CDR2 sequences are MNHNS and SASEGT. The length of the CDR3 is 14 residues. The CDR3 loop reads CASSSRTGGDEQFF. The CDR3 DNA is TGTGCCAGCAGTTCCAGGACAGGGGGCGATGAGCAGTTCTTC.

V and J are TRBV28 and TRBJ1-2; possibly TRBD1 for D (5 bases). V was cut by 4 bases and J by 4 bases, with 19 bases left in between. Germline V CDR1 and CDR2: MDHEN, SYDVKM. CDR3 length: 16 residues. DNA for the CDR3: TGTGCCAGCAGTTACCCATTCGGGGGAGGGAGCTATGGCTACACCTTC. Translation: CASSYPFGGGSYGYTF.

This chain connects TRBV5-6 to TRBJ2-5, with a tentative D call TRBD1 (6 bases). CDR3 length equals 13 residues. Trimming stripped 5 bases from V and 5 bases from J, with 13 bases between. Germline CDR1 is SGHDT and CDR2 is YYEEEE. CDR3 bases: TGTGCCAGCAGGATCAGGGGCTGGGAGACCCAGTACTTC. Its translation: CASRIRGWETQYF.

This chain connects TRBV5-6 to TRBJ2-7; 7 positions match TRBD2. Losses at the gene ends were 4 bases for V and 2 bases for J; bases not matched to a gene: 9. CDR1 and CDR2 (germline): SGHDT, YYEEEE. This CDR3 has 15 amino acids. CDR3 amino acids: CASSPGTMTTYEQYF. Here the CDR3 DNA reads TGTGCCAGCAGCCCGGGGACTATGACGACCTACGAGCAGTACTTC.

This clone was seen once. The V and J genes are TRBV4-1 and TRBJ2-3, with 9 bases aligning to TRBD1. CDR1 and CDR2 (germline): MGHRA, YSYEKL. This CDR3 has 16 residues. V shed 1 base, J shed 6 bases, and the junction held 8 bases outside the gene matches. CDR3 loop: CASSQVGQGSWDTQYF. The CDR3 DNA follows: TGCGCCAGCAGCCAAGTAGGACAGGGGTCGTGGGATACGCAGTATTTT.

The chain carries TRBV28 and TRBJ1-1; a possible D gene is TRBD1 (6 bases). V lost 2 bases and J lost 4, with 20 bases in between. Germline CDR1 is MDHEN and CDR2 is SYDVKM. CDR3 length equals 17 residues. The DNA for the CDR3 is TGTGCCAGCAGTTTACGGAGTCAAGGACAGTGGGTCACTGAAGCTTTCTTT. It yields the protein CASSLRSQGQWVTEAFF.

The chain couples TRBV7-9 to TRBJ2-7; D is ambiguous. The V and J ends lost 4 bases and 4 bases respectively, with 11 bases between them. The CDR3 contains 13 residues. Germline-derived CDR1 and CDR2 are SEHNR and FQNEAQ (reference sequence). CDR3 loop: CASSSELRYEQYF. DNA for the CDR3: TGTGCCAGCAGCTCGGAGCTGAGATACGAGCAGTACTTC.